What follows describes a single TCR beta chain. Its cognate antigen is unknown. The entry originates in a study of T-cell reconstitution after alpha-beta-depleted transplantation in children. Study conclusions and caveats: Where some patients showed high TCRbeta diversity at day 60, it came from recipient T cells and thymic progenitors that had survived. Several hundred expanded graft clones reportedly supplied alpha-beta T cells about two months after transplant. It was newly produced T cells that mostly accounted for T-cell counts and diversity one year after transplant.

For TCRbeta, the library was prepared with unique molecular identifiers. TCRdb used MiXCR to reprocess the PCR reads, holding one entry per CDR3 protein. The sample has a few hundred thousand distinct CDR3 sequences, roughly two fifths seen once. Germline V gene sequence: CDR1 DFQATT, CDR2 SNEGSKA (reference sequence). The CDR3 runs to 15 residues. Trimming took 4 bases from V and 1 from J, leaving 15 bases between them. The starting material was PBMCs, obtained before TCRalphabeta/CD19-depleted stem cell transplant. The source of this sequence is a girl aged 2 to 10 with aplastic anemia, due to receive a stem cell transplant. The rearrangement uses TRBV20-1 and TRBJ2-3, with D possibly matching TRBD2 (5 bases). The CDR3 is CSAIRRAGGTDTQYF. CDR3 DNA: TGCAGTGCTATCAGACGGGCGGGCGGCACAGATACGCAGTATTTT.